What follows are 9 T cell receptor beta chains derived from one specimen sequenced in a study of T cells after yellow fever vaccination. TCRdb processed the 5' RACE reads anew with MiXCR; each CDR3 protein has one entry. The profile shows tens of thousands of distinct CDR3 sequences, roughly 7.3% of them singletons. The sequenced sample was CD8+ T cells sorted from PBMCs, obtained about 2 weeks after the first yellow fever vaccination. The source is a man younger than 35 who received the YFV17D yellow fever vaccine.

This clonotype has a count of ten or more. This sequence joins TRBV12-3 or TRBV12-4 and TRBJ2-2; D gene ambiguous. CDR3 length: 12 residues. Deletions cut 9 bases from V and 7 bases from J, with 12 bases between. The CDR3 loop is CARRATFGELFF. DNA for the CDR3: TGTGCCAGAAGGGCAACCTTCGGGGAGCTGTTTTTT.

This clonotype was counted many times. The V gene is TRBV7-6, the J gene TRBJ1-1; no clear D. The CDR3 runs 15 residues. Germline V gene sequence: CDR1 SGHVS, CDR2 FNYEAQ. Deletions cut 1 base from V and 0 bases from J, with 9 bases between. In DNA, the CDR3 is TGTGCCAGCAGCTTAGGGCCACGAATGAACACTGAAGCTTTCTTT. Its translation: CASSLGPRMNTEAFF.

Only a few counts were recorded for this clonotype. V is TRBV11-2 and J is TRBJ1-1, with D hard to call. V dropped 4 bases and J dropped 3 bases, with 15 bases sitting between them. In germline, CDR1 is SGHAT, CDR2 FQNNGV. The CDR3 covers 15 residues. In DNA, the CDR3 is TGTGCCAGCAGCTATTCGCGTTACGGGCACACTGAAGCTTTCTTT. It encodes CASSYSRYGHTEAFF.

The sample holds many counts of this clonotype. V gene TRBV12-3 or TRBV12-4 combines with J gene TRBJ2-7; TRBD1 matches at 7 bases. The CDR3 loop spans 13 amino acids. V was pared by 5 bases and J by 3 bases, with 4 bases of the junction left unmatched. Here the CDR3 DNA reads TGTGCCAGCAGTCCCTGGACAGGCTACGAGCAGTACTTC. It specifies CASSPWTGYEQYF.

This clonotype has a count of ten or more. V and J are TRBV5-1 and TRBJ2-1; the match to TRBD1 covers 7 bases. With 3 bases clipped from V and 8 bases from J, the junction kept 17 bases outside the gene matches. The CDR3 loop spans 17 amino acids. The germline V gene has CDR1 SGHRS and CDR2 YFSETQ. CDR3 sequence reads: CASSYPAQGSQSHEQFF. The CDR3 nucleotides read TGCGCCAGCAGCTATCCGGCACAGGGGAGTCAGTCGCATGAGCAGTTCTTC.

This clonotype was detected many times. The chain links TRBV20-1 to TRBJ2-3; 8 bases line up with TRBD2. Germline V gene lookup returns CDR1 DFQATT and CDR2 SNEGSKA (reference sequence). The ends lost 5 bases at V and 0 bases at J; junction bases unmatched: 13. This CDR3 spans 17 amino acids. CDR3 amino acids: CSAAGAGGPYSTDTQYF. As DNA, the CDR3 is TGCAGTGCTGCCGGGGCGGGGGGCCCCTATAGCACAGATACGCAGTATTTT.

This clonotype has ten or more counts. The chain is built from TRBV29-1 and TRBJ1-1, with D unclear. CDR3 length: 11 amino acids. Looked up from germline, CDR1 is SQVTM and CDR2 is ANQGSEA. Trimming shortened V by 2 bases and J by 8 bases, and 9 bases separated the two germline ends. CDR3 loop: CSVEPGQEAFF. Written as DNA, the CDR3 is TGCAGCGTTGAACCCGGTCAAGAAGCTTTCTTT.

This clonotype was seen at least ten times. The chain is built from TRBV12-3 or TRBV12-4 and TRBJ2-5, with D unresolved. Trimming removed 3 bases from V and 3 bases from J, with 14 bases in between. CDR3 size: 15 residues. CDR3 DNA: TGTGCCAGCAGTTTCCTTAGCTCTGGGGAAGAGACCCAGTACTTC. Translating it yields CASSFLSSGEETQYF.

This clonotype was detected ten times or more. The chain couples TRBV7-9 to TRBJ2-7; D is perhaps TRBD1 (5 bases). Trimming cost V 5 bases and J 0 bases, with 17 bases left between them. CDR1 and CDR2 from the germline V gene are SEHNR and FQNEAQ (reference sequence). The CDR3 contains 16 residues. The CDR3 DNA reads TGTGCCAGCAGCCAGGGAAGGTACCATAGCTCCTACGAGCAGTACGTC. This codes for CASSQGRYHSSYEQYV.